This TCR beta chain was identified during a study of cytomegalovirus exposure and HLA in healthy donors. Findings of the study overall: Some TCR beta chains (roughly 160 of them) were listed as cytomegalovirus-associated. Within an earlier analysis, most TCR beta V segments proved productive either about 87% or about 30% of the time. Researchers reported from a later analysis that most CMV-associated TCR beta chains appeared HLA-restricted.

Trimming pared 8 bases from V and 2 bases from J, leaving 15 bases between. Germline V gene lookup returns CDR1 LNHDA and CDR2 SQIVND (reference sequence). The CDR3 sequence is 14 residues long. About this clone itself: The antigen remains unidentified.

The primer mix had 60 Vbeta and 13 Jbeta primers. Clones were read by immunoSEQ multiplex PCR, and TCRdb kept only the in-frame ones, dropping some. This listing includes just under 90,000 clones. V and J are TRBV19 and TRBJ2-5, with TRBD2 as a possible D gene (6 bases). The clonotype comes from a girl between 10 and 17 years old in good health and CMV-seropositive. Sequences were obtained from PBMCs. Here the CDR3 DNA reads TGTGCCAGTGCCCCCAGGGACTTACAAGAGACCCAGTACTTC. Residues: CASAPRDLQETQYF.